These 24 T cell receptor beta chains share one sample of origin, sequenced in a study of early T cells in non-severe SARS-CoV-2 infection. MiXCR, run by TCRdb on the 5' RACE reads, gives a single entry per CDR3 protein. The data hold approximately 97,000 distinct CDR3 sequences, with roughly 11% observed a single time. The sequencing here drew on whole blood, taken at baseline. These receptors all stem from an adult who was a healthcare worker with PCR-confirmed SARS-CoV-2 infection or an uninfected control (not recorded which).

This clonotype was observed a handful of times. The chain has TRBV7-2 and TRBJ1-1, with TRBD1 as a possible D gene (5 bases). V gave up 1 base and J gave up 7 bases, with 16 bases separating them. The CDR3 spans 15 residues. CDR1 and CDR2 (germline): SGHTA, FQGNSA. CDR3: CASSLGSWQGGEAFF. The CDR3 DNA sequence: TGTGCCAGCAGCTTAGGGAGTTGGCAGGGTGGTGAAGCTTTCTTT. Supplemented by reference TRBV7-2 and TRBJ1-1, the full variable domain reads GAGVSQSPSNKVTEKGKDVELRCDPISGHTALYWYRQSLGQGLEFLIYFQGNSAPDKSGLPSDRFSAERTGGSVSTLTIQRTQQEDSAVYLCASSLGSWQGGEAFFGQGTRLTVV.

The chain couples TRBV5-1 to TRBJ1-2; D is unclear. The CDR3 length is 17 residues. V was pared by 0 bases and J by 2 bases, with 17 bases between. Per the germline V gene, CDR1 is SGHRS and CDR2 is YFSETQ. CDR3 sequence (DNA): TGCGCCAGCAGCTTGGGGGCAGGCGGGAATAGAAACTATGGCTACACCTTC. It yields the protein CASSLGAGGNRNYGYTF.

The chain recombines TRBV20-1 with TRBJ2-2; TRBD1 might be the D (5 bases). Between the trimmed V and J ends, which lost 2 bases and 4 bases, there was a span of 11 bases. The germline V gene encodes CDR1 DFQATT and CDR2 SNEGSKA (reference sequence). CDR3 length: 14 amino acids. CDR3 sequence (DNA): TGCAGTGCTAGACGTCAGGGAATCACCGGGGAGCTGTTTTTT. It specifies CSARRQGITGELFF.

This clonotype was recorded a few times. The J gene is TRBJ2-2, the V gene TRBV3-1, with D unresolved. This CDR3 is 14 amino acids long. Trimming cost V 4 bases and J 0 bases, with 6 bases left between them. The germline gives CDR1 LGHDT, CDR2 YNNKEL (reference sequence). The CDR3 sequence is CASSPKTNTGELFF. In DNA form, the CDR3 reads TGTGCCAGCAGCCCAAAAACGAACACCGGGGAGCTGTTTTTT.

This clonotype has just a few counts. The chain couples TRBV20-1 to TRBJ2-7; D might be TRBD2 (6 bases). The V gene's germline CDR1 is DFQATT and CDR2 SNEGSKA (reference sequence). The CDR3 is 15 amino acids. V dropped 3 bases and J dropped 0 bases, with 15 bases sitting between them. The CDR3 region is CSARGEVERSYEQYF. The CDR3 DNA reads TGCAGTGCTAGGGGGGAGGTAGAGCGCTCCTACGAGCAGTACTTC.

This clonotype was detected ten times or more. The chain recombines TRBV28 with TRBJ1-1; no reliable D call. Germline CDR1 is MDHEN and CDR2 is SYDVKM. V was trimmed by 4 bases and J by 2 bases, leaving 2 bases between them. This CDR3 spans 11 amino acids. The DNA for the CDR3 is TGTGCCAGCAGTTCCAACACTGAAGCTTTCTTT. This codes for CASSSNTEAFF.

J is TRBJ2-1 and V is TRBV5-1; 9 bases are a match to TRBD2. The CDR3 runs to 16 residues. J lost 2 bases, V lost 1 base, and 4 bases had no gene match. Germline assignment: CDR1 SGHRS and CDR2 YFSETQ. The CDR3 is CASSLTLAGTYNEQFF. The CDR3 DNA reads TGCGCCAGCAGCTTGACCCTAGCGGGAACCTACAATGAGCAGTTCTTC.

This clonotype was seen more than once but under ten times. The CDR3, as DNA: TGTGCCAGCAGCGCGGCCGGGACTAGAAGCACAGATACGCAGTATTTT. This gives the protein CASSAAGTRSTDTQYF. J is TRBJ2-3 and V is TRBV5-4, with 8 positions matching TRBD2. J gave up 0 bases and V 4 bases, and 7 bases lay outside the gene matches. This CDR3 has 16 amino acids. Germline CDR1 is SGHNT and CDR2 is YYREEE (reference sequence).

CDR3 in amino acids: CASSPTSGMGETQYF. CDR3 DNA sequence: TGTGCCAGCAGCCCGACTAGCGGGATGGGAGAGACCCAGTACTTC. The J gene is TRBJ2-5, the V gene TRBV7-2; 11 bases are shared with TRBD2. V gave up 5 bases and J gave up 4 bases; unmatched junction bases: 6. Germline-derived CDR1 and CDR2 are SGHTA and FQGNSA. This CDR3 spans 15 amino acids.

This clonotype has at least ten counts. V usage is TRBV2 and J usage is TRBJ2-1; a weak D match, TRBD1 (6 bases). The germline V and J ends were trimmed by 4 bases and 13 bases, with 20 bases remaining between them. The CDR3 contains 14 residues. Germline CDR1 SNHLY, CDR2 FYNNEI. CDR3 sequence: CASSVQGVVRVQFF. The CDR3 nucleotides read TGTGCCAGCAGTGTACAGGGTGTTGTGCGGGTCCAGTTCTTC.

The chain is built from TRBV29-1 and TRBJ1-1; 7 bases line up with TRBD1. CDR1 and CDR2 (germline): SQVTM, ANQGSEA. The CDR3 sequence is 13 residues long. V gave up 7 bases and J gave up 5 bases; unmatched junction bases: 10. The DNA for the CDR3 is TGCAGCGCTGTGACAACAGGGGATACTGAAGCTTTCTTT. It yields the protein CSAVTTGDTEAFF. Based on the CDR3 plus reference TRBV29-1 and TRBJ1-1, the full variable domain is SAVISQKPSRDICQRGTSLTIQCQVDSQVTMMFWYRQQPGQSLTLIATANQGSEATYESGFVIDKFPISRPNLTFSTLTVSNMSPEDSSIYLCSAVTTGDTEAFFGQGTRLTVV.

This clonotype occurred a few times. V usage is TRBV5-4 and J usage is TRBJ2-3; 7 bases are a match to TRBD2. The ends lost 3 bases at V and 5 bases at J; junction bases unmatched: 3. Germline V gives CDR1 SGHNT, CDR2 YYREEE (reference sequence). The CDR3 runs to 13 residues. The CDR3 reads CASSSGGRDTQYF. CDR3 sequence (DNA): TGTGCCAGCAGCTCGGGAGGTAGAGATACGCAGTATTTT.

Ten or more counts support this clonotype. The genes are TRBV9 and TRBJ1-6; D possibly corresponds to TRBD1 (5 bases). The CDR3 loop spans 13 amino acids. Trimming took off 4 bases at V and 8 bases at J, with 10 bases between the two ends. Germline CDR1 SGDLS, CDR2 YYNGEE. The chain's CDR3 is CASSMLQDSPLHF. DNA for the CDR3: TGTGCCAGCAGCATGCTACAGGATTCACCCCTCCACTTT.

This clonotype was observed many times. The rearrangement uses TRBV12-3 or TRBV12-4 and TRBJ2-7; D ambiguous. This CDR3 spans 12 amino acids. Trimming removed 3 bases from V and 12 bases from J, with 15 bases in between. The CDR3 DNA is TGTGCCAGCAGTTTGGGGTCATTTACGTCGTACTTC. This encodes CASSLGSFTSYF.

This clonotype was found many times. V gene TRBV25-1 combines with J gene TRBJ2-7, with D possibly TRBD1 on 6 matching bases. Trimming took 7 bases from V and 2 from J, leaving 24 bases between them. Germline CDR1 and CDR2: MGHDK and SYGVNS. The CDR3 spans 17 residues. CDR3 sequence (DNA): TGTGCCAGCACTAGCCCGATGAGCAGGGGCTCGACCTACGAGCAGTACTTC. Protein sequence: CASTSPMSRGSTYEQYF.

This clonotype has a handful of counts. The genes are TRBV6-6 and TRBJ1-2; 7 bases agree with TRBD1. V lost 5 bases to trimming and J lost 7 bases; unmatched junction nucleotides: 10. This CDR3 is built from 14 residues. Germline-derived CDR1 and CDR2 are MNHNY and SVGAGI (reference sequence). CDR3 DNA: TGTGCCAGCAGTCGCGGAGAGGCAGGGGGTGGCTACACCTTC. This encodes CASSRGEAGGGYTF.

This clonotype was seen a handful of times. The chain links TRBV7-6 to TRBJ1-1; 7 positions agree with TRBD1. This CDR3 has 14 amino acids. With 7 bases clipped from V and 1 base from J, the junction kept 6 bases outside the gene matches. CDR1 is SGHVS and CDR2 is FNYEAQ in the germline V gene. The CDR3 sequence: CASTPGGSNTEAFF. CDR3 DNA: TGTGCCAGCACGCCAGGGGGTTCGAACACTGAAGCTTTCTTT.

The chain is built from TRBV12-3 or TRBV12-4 and TRBJ2-7; TRBD1 aligns across 9 bases. There are 13 residues in the CDR3. V gave up 9 bases and J gave up 4 bases; unmatched junction bases: 7. The CDR3 protein is CASRGDREYEQYF. The CDR3 DNA reads TGTGCCAGTCGAGGGGACAGGGAATACGAGCAGTACTTC.

There are a few counts of this clonotype. The CDR3, as DNA: TGCGCCAGCAGCCGCGGGGAGGGACAGGGTGAAAAACTGTTTTTT. Its translation is CASSRGEGQGEKLFF. V is TRBV5-1 and J is TRBJ1-4; 9 bases are a match to TRBD1. Per germline, CDR1 SGHRS and CDR2 YFSETQ. V was pared by 4 bases and J by 7 bases, with 8 bases of the junction left unmatched. CDR3 length equals 15 residues.

V usage is TRBV11-2 and J usage is TRBJ2-7; D is unclear. Trimming left V 6 bases short and J 7 bases short, with 10 bases between. The CDR3 loop spans 11 amino acids. Germline values: CDR1 SGHAT, CDR2 FQNNGV. CDR3 bases: TGTGCCAGCAGTGATATGGGTGAGCAGTACTTC. Encoded protein: CASSDMGEQYF.

This clonotype was picked up a small number of times. This chain uses TRBV7-3 with TRBJ2-3; 15 bases fit TRBD2. The junction had 5 bases not matched to a gene; V was cut back by 4 bases and J by 12 bases. The CDR3 consists of 14 residues. Germline CDR1 reads SGHTA; CDR2 reads FQGTGA. The CDR3 protein is CASSSGLAGGAQYF. The CDR3 DNA follows: TGTGCCAGCAGCTCGGGACTAGCGGGAGGAGCTCAGTATTTT.

This clonotype appeared once. J is TRBJ1-2 and V is TRBV7-9, with D hard to call. The CDR3 loop spans 12 amino acids. Germline V CDR1 and CDR2: SEHNR, FQNEAQ (reference sequence). V was pared by 1 base and J by 4 bases, with 4 bases between. This CDR3 reads CASSLDTYGYTF. CDR3 DNA: TGTGCCAGCAGCTTAGACACCTATGGCTACACCTTC.

This clonotype was observed many times. This sequence joins TRBV5-1 and TRBJ2-2; D perhaps matches TRBD2 (6 bases). The CDR3 runs 12 residues. V was clipped by 3 bases and J by 10 bases, with 10 bases between them. CDR1 is SGHRS, CDR2 YFSETQ, per germline. CDR3: CASSWGDVELFF. The DNA of the CDR3 is TGCGCCAGCAGCTGGGGGGACGTGGAGCTGTTTTTT. Full variable domain (rest looked up from reference TRBV5-1 and TRBJ2-2): KAGVTQTPRYLIKTRGQQVTLSCSPISGHRSVSWYQQTPGQGLQFLFEYFSETQRNKGNFPGRFSGRQFSNSRSEMNVSTLELGDSALYLCASSWGDVELFFGEGSRLTVL.

In this sample, this clonotype turned up many times. This chain joins TRBV20-1 and TRBJ2-3; either TRBD1 or TRBD2 may supply D (5 bases each). Germline V lookup: CDR1 DFQATT, CDR2 SNEGSKA (reference sequence). The CDR3 covers 11 residues. The CDR3 spells CSGASTDTQYF. Here the CDR3 DNA reads TGCAGCGGGGCTAGCACAGATACGCAGTATTTT.